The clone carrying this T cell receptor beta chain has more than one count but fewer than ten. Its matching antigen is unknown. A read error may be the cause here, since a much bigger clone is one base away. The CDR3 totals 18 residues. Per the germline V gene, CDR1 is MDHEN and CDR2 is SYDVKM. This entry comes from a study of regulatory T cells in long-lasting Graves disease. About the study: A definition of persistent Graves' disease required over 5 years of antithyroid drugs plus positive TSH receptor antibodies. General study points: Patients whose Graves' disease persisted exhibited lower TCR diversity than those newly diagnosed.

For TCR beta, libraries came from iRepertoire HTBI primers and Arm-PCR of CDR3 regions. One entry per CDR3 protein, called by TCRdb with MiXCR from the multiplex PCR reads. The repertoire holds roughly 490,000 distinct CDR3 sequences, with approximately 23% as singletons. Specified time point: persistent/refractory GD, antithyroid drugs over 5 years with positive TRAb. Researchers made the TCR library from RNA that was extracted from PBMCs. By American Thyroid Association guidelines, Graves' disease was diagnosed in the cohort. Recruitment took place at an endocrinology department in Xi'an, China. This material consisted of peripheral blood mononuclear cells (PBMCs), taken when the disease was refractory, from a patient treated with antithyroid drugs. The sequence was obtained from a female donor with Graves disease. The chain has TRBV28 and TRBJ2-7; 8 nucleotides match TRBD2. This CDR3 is CASSSLSSWTSPLYGQYF. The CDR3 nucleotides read TGTGCCAGCAGTTCCCTATCCTCCTGGACTAGCCCACTCTACGGGCAGTACTTC.